The 30 T cell receptor beta chains listed next were all sequenced from one sample in a study of OX40 agonist ivuxolimab in advanced cancers. Library preparation was by the immunoSEQ multiplex PCR assay. TCRdb's version of the immuneACCESS table is confined to in-frame rearrangements and falls short of the full clone set. An unresolved V gene accounts for under half of the shortfall where checked; the remainder is of unknown origin. This sample lists 8,000 or so clones; around 90% were detected once. Around 4% of the sample lies in the top ten. Sequenced material: CD4+ or CD8+ T cells sorted from blood, taken in a trial of the OX40 agonist ivuxolimab. The receptors here all came from an adult with an advanced solid tumor such as melanoma, head and neck, liver or kidney cancer.

The rearrangement links TRBV6-1 to TRBJ2-3; TRBD1 is a possible D gene (6 bases). Deletions cut 5 bases from V and 0 bases from J, with 12 bases between. This CDR3 has 15 amino acids. In germline, CDR1 is MNHNS, CDR2 SASEGT. The CDR3 loop is CASSPGGGSTDTQYF. The CDR3 nucleotides read TGTGCCAGCAGTCCTGGGGGCGGGAGCACAGATACGCAGTATTTT.

The chain couples TRBV5-1 to TRBJ2-1; TRBD2 matches at 7 bases. CDR1 is SGHRS and CDR2 is YFSETQ in the germline V gene. The CDR3 has 14 amino acids. V shed 0 bases, J shed 7 bases, and the junction held 4 bases outside the gene matches. CDR3 sequence (DNA): TGCGCCAGCAGCTTGGCTGGCGGGAGTAATGAGCAGTTCTTC. Amino acids: CASSLAGGSNEQFF.

This chain uses TRBV9 with TRBJ2-5; 9 bases are a match to TRBD2. The CDR3 contains 18 residues. Germline V gene data show CDR1 as SGDLS and CDR2 as YYNGEE. Losses at the gene ends were 4 bases for V and 4 bases for J; bases not matched to a gene: 17. This CDR3 reads CASSLTTGFSGGGETQYF. The CDR3 DNA follows: TGTGCCAGCAGCCTCACGACCGGGTTTAGCGGGGGAGGAGAGACCCAGTACTTC.

The chain has TRBV6-1 and TRBJ1-5; D is undetermined. V gave up 6 bases and J gave up 3 bases, with 9 bases separating them. The V gene's germline CDR1 is MNHNS and CDR2 SASEGT. The CDR3 has 13 amino acids. CDR3 loop: CASSTDPNQPQHF. Here the CDR3 DNA reads TGTGCCAGCAGCACAGATCCCAATCAGCCCCAGCATTTT.

The chain has TRBV5-1 and TRBJ2-5; the match to TRBD1 covers 7 bases. The J call is doubtful: the DNA matches TRBJ2-7 better. This CDR3 contains 13 residues. CDR1 SGHRS and CDR2 YFSETQ come from the germline V gene. CDR3 sequence reads: CASSWDSSYEQYF. In nucleotides, the CDR3 is TGCGCCAGCAGCTGGGACAGCTCCTACGAGCAGTACTTC.

The chain has TRBV7-9 and TRBJ1-1; 7 nucleotides match TRBD1. The CDR3 has 15 residues. The V gene's germline CDR1 is SEHNR and CDR2 FQNEAQ (reference sequence). V gave up 5 bases and J gave up 3 bases; unmatched junction bases: 9. CDR3 region: CASSIDRVAYTEAFF. In DNA form, the CDR3 reads TGTGCCAGCAGCATCGACAGGGTTGCGTACACTGAAGCTTTCTTT. Full variable domain (missing parts from reference TRBV7-9 and TRBJ1-1): DTGVSQNPRHKITKRGQNVTFRCDPISEHNRLYWYRQTLGQGPEFLTYFQNEAQLEKSRLLSDRFSAERPKGSFSTLEIQRTEQGDSAMYLCASSIDRVAYTEAFFGQGTRLTVV.

Only one count was recorded for this clone. The gene calls are TRBV2 and TRBJ2-1, with unresolved D. This CDR3 has 13 amino acids. Trimming stripped 3 bases from V and 5 bases from J, with 8 bases between. The germline gives CDR1 SNHLY, CDR2 FYNNEI. The CDR3, as DNA: TGTGCCAGCAGTGACCAACCAAACAATGAGCAGTTCTTC. Its protein product is CASSDQPNNEQFF. Filled out from reference TRBV2 and TRBJ2-1, the complete variable domain reads EPEVTQTPSHQVTQMGQEVILRCVPISNHLYFYWYRQILGQKVEFLVSFYNNEISEKSEIFDDQFSVERPDGSNFTLKIRSTKLEDSAMYFCASSDQPNNEQFFGPGTRLTVL.

In its sample, this clone was seen once. The chain recombines TRBV30 with TRBJ1-1; D might be TRBD1 (5 bases). The CDR3 runs to 15 residues. The germline V gene has CDR1 GTSNPN and CDR2 SVGIG (reference sequence). V lost 0 bases, J lost 6 bases, and 17 bases lay in between. This chain's CDR3 is CAWSVLGRFGPEAFF. In nucleotides, the CDR3 is TGTGCCTGGAGTGTACTGGGACGCTTCGGGCCTGAAGCTTTCTTT.

V usage is TRBV5-4 and J usage is TRBJ2-1; tentatively, D is TRBD2 (6 bases). The CDR3 sequence is 15 residues long. V lost 4 bases, J lost 2 bases, and 13 bases lay in between. Germline V lookup: CDR1 SGHNT, CDR2 YYREEE (reference sequence). The CDR3: CASSPSVAAYNEQFF. CDR3 bases: TGTGCCAGCAGCCCCTCGGTAGCGGCCTACAATGAGCAGTTCTTC.

The chain is built from TRBV7-2 and TRBJ2-7, with a tentative D call TRBD1 (5 bases). The CDR3 loop spans 15 amino acids. V lost 0 bases and J 2 bases, leaving 11 bases between the germline ends. Per germline, CDR1 SGHTA and CDR2 FQGNSA. Here the CDR3 DNA reads TGTGCCAGCAGCTTAGCCACAGGAACCCCCTACGAGCAGTACTTC. Translated, it gives CASSLATGTPYEQYF.

This rearrangement joins TRBV7-6 to TRBJ2-3, with 10 bases aligning to TRBD2. Looked up from germline, CDR1 is SGHVS and CDR2 is FNYEAQ. The CDR3 is made up of 18 amino acids. V was pared by 5 bases and J by 1 base, with 12 bases of the junction left unmatched. CDR3 amino acids: CASSRRLAGSYGTDTQYF. The CDR3 bases are TGTGCCAGCAGCCGCCGACTAGCGGGTTCCTACGGCACAGATACGCAGTATTTT.

The V and J genes are TRBV30 and TRBJ1-4; the match to TRBD1 covers 10 bases. V lost 3 bases to trimming and J lost 6 bases; unmatched junction nucleotides: 13. The CDR3 spans 17 residues. CDR1 and CDR2 from the germline V gene are GTSNPN and SVGIG (reference sequence). CDR3 nucleotides: TGTGCCTGGAGCCGCTTTCAGCCGACAGGGGGCCATGAAAAACTGTTTTTT. Translated, it gives CAWSRFQPTGGHEKLFF.

The J gene is TRBJ2-1, the V gene TRBV29-1; D possibly corresponds to TRBD2 (6 bases). The CDR3 is 17 amino acids. Per germline, CDR1 SQVTM and CDR2 ANQGSEA. V was trimmed by 7 bases and J by 0 bases, leaving 22 bases between them. The CDR3 here is CSAGTYSGLSSYNEQFF. The CDR3 nucleotides read TGCAGCGCAGGTACTTATAGCGGACTTAGCTCCTACAATGAGCAGTTCTTC.

The genes are TRBV5-4 and TRBJ2-6, with a weak D call TRBD2 (6 bases). Germline V CDR1 and CDR2: SGHNT, YYREEE (reference sequence). Trimming took off 3 bases at V and 0 bases at J, with 13 bases between the two ends. This CDR3 contains 17 residues. The CDR3 spells CASSSGLRFSGANVLTF. Here the CDR3 DNA reads TGTGCCAGCAGCTCGGGACTCCGATTCTCTGGGGCCAACGTCCTGACTTTC.

The gene calls are TRBV2 and TRBJ1-2; no firm D call. Trimming left V 4 bases short and J 9 bases short, with 15 bases between. The CDR3 sequence is 13 residues long. In germline, CDR1 is SNHLY, CDR2 FYNNEI. Here the CDR3 reads CASSGSGEGSYTF. The CDR3 nucleotides are TGTGCCAGCAGTGGATCGGGAGAGGGTAGCTACACCTTC.

The gene calls are TRBV29-1 and TRBJ1-2; tentatively, D is TRBD1 (5 bases). Deletions cut 0 bases from V and 8 bases from J, with 10 bases between. CDR1 and CDR2 (germline): SQVTM, ANQGSEA. This CDR3 is built from 12 residues. The CDR3 DNA follows: TGCAGCGTTGAAGATCCAGGGCCGGGCTACACCTTC. It encodes CSVEDPGPGYTF.

This clone was recorded only once. V and J are TRBV2 and TRBJ2-7; TRBD1 might be the D (5 bases). V was pared by 1 base and J by 3 bases, with 13 bases between. The CDR3 extends over 15 amino acids. From germline, CDR1 is SNHLY and CDR2 FYNNEI. CDR3 sequence (DNA): TGTGCCAGCAGTGAAGGCCAGGGCAGTTTCTACGAGCAGTACGTC. Protein sequence: CASSEGQGSFYEQYV.

CDR3 sequence reads: CASSVRLEETQYF. Written as DNA, the CDR3 is TGTGCCAGCAGCGTCAGACTGGAAGAGACCCAGTACTTC. This chain links TRBV9 with TRBJ2-5; D remains unclear. Germline assignment: CDR1 SGDLS and CDR2 YYNGEE. The CDR3 runs 13 residues. The V and J ends lost 2 bases and 3 bases respectively, with 8 bases between them. The full variable domain, completed using reference TRBV9 and TRBJ2-5, is DSGVTQTPKHLITATGQRVTLRCSPRSGDLSVYWYQQSLDQGLQFLIQYYNGEERAKGNILERFSAQQFPDLHSELNLSSLELGDSALYFCASSVRLEETQYFGPGTRLLVL.

The chain recombines TRBV7-2 with TRBJ2-1; weak D call: TRBD1 (6 bases). The CDR3 consists of 12 residues. Per germline, CDR1 SGHTA and CDR2 FQGNSA. Deletions cut 5 bases from V and 10 bases from J, with 12 bases between. The CDR3 is CASSDRFGEQFF. In DNA, the CDR3 is TGTGCCAGCAGCGACAGGTTTGGCGAGCAGTTCTTC.

V usage is TRBV10-3 and J usage is TRBJ1-1, with 7 bases identical to TRBD1. Germline values: CDR1 ENHRY, CDR2 SYGVKD. V shed 10 bases and J 1 base; nucleotides not matched to a gene: 9. CDR3 length: 14 residues. CDR3 region: CATEKNRGNTEAFF. The CDR3 DNA reads as TGTGCCACCGAAAAGAACAGGGGGAACACTGAAGCTTTCTTT.

The chain links TRBV5-5 to TRBJ2-7, with 8 nucleotides matching TRBD1. The CDR3 runs 15 residues. With V trimmed by 0 bases and J by 6 bases, 8 bases remained unmatched. CDR1 and CDR2 (germline): SGHKS, YYEKEE (reference sequence). The CDR3 nucleotides read TGTGCCAGCAGCTTGGCCCCGGGACAGGAACTCGAGCAGTACTTC. This encodes CASSLAPGQELEQYF.

This sequence joins TRBV27 and TRBJ2-1; D unresolved. Looked up from germline, CDR1 is MNHEY and CDR2 is SMNVEV (reference sequence). The CDR3 runs to 13 residues. V gave up 0 bases and J gave up 4 bases, with 4 bases separating them. The CDR3 sequence: CASSLSSYNEQFF. CDR3 DNA sequence: TGTGCCAGCAGTTTATCGTCTTACAATGAGCAGTTCTTC.

This clone was counted once. The rearrangement links TRBV7-6 to TRBJ2-1, with TRBD2 matching over 11 bases. With V trimmed by 5 bases and J by 6 bases, 6 bases remained unmatched. The V gene's germline CDR1 is SGHVS and CDR2 FNYEAQ. This CDR3 region has 15 residues. The CDR3 nucleotides read TGTGCCAGCAGCCCAACTAGCGGGAGCGGCAATGAGCAGTTCTTC. Translation: CASSPTSGSGNEQFF. Variable domain in full (rest from reference TRBV7-6 and TRBJ2-1): GAGVSQSPRYKVTKRGQDVALRCDPISGHVSLYWYRQALGQGPEFLTYFNYEAQQDKSGLPNDRFSAERPEGSISTLTIQRTEQRDSAMYRCASSPTSGSGNEQFFGPGTRLTVL.

The chain is built from TRBV19 and TRBJ1-1; D is unresolved. Trimming took off 7 bases at V and 4 bases at J, with 7 bases between the two ends. The length of the CDR3 is 11 residues. Germline CDR1 LNHDA, CDR2 SQIVND (reference sequence). The CDR3 sequence: CASTRLTEAFF. Written as DNA, the CDR3 is TGTGCCAGTACCCGCCTCACTGAAGCTTTCTTT.

The chain uses TRBV21-1 and TRBJ1-2; the D segment call TRBD1 is taken from the table without a DNA check. TRBV21-1 is a listed pseudogene. This CDR3 is built from 18 residues. This CDR3 is CASSRVGGREIIGGGYTF. CDR3 nucleotides: TGTGCCAGCAGTCGAGTAGGGGGCAGGGAGATCATCGGAGGTGGCTACACCTTC.

The V and J genes are TRBV30 and TRBJ1-1; D is uncertain. Germline loops: CDR1 GTSNPN, CDR2 SVGIG (reference sequence). The CDR3 length is 11 residues. V lost 0 bases and J 11 bases, leaving 10 bases between the germline ends. The CDR3 DNA follows: TGTGCCTGGAGTGTAAGCCGGCAGGCTTTCTTT. Protein product: CAWSVSRQAFF.

In this sample, this clone is medium-sized. This chain joins TRBV7-8 and TRBJ2-7; D might be TRBD1 (6 bases). The CDR3 loop spans 13 amino acids. The germline V and J ends were trimmed by 5 bases and 3 bases, with 11 bases remaining between them. The germline V gene has CDR1 SGHVS and CDR2 FQNEAQ. CDR3 sequence (DNA): TGTGCCAGCAGCGTCGACAGGAACTACGAGCAGTACGTC. Its translation: CASSVDRNYEQYV.

DNA for the CDR3: TGTGCCAGCAGCCGCCCGGAAAGGAAGCAGGGGTATGGCTACACCTTC. The encoded protein is CASSRPERKQGYGYTF. The rearrangement uses TRBV7-2 and TRBJ1-2, with D possibly being TRBD1 (6 bases). Germline CDR1 reads SGHTA; CDR2 reads FQGNSA. Trimming took 5 bases from V and 5 from J, leaving 21 bases between them. This CDR3 spans 16 amino acids.

The V and J genes are TRBV7-9 and TRBJ2-1; D tentatively reads TRBD1 or TRBD2 (5 bases each). V was cut by 4 bases and J by 7 bases, with 11 bases left in between. Germline CDR1 and CDR2: SEHNR and FQNEAQ (reference sequence). This CDR3 is 13 amino acids long. CDR3: CASSSLGENEQFF. In DNA form, the CDR3 reads TGTGCCAGCAGCTCACTGGGGGAGAATGAGCAGTTCTTC. Looking up the rest from reference TRBV7-9 and TRBJ2-1 gives the full variable domain: DTGVSQNPRHKITKRGQNVTFRCDPISEHNRLYWYRQTLGQGPEFLTYFQNEAQLEKSRLLSDRFSAERPKGSFSTLEIQRTEQGDSAMYLCASSSLGENEQFFGPGTRLTVL.

The chain links TRBV5-1 to TRBJ2-1, with 10 nucleotides matching TRBD2. The CDR3 runs to 16 residues. Germline trimming cut 0 bases from V and 5 bases from J; bases unmatched to any gene: 5. Germline V gene sequence: CDR1 SGHRS, CDR2 YFSETQ. CDR3 amino acids: CASSLAVSGRNNEQFF. The CDR3 nucleotides read TGCGCCAGCAGCTTGGCAGTTAGCGGGAGGAACAATGAGCAGTTCTTC. The full variable domain, in which reference TRBV5-1 and TRBJ2-1 provide the parts outside the CDR3, is KAGVTQTPRYLIKTRGQQVTLSCSPISGHRSVSWYQQTPGQGLQFLFEYFSETQRNKGNFPGRFSGRQFSNSRSEMNVSTLELGDSALYLCASSLAVSGRNNEQFFGPGTRLTVL.